The 26 T cell receptor beta chains below come from one sample, sequenced in a study of T cell repertoires in cytomegalovirus infection. TCRdb re-called the reads through MiXCR, storing one row per CDR3 protein. The sample lists about 490,000 distinct CDR3 sequences, about 15% occurring once. The material sequenced was CD8+ T cells from PBMCs. The receptors come from a human donor in good health (CMV status not recorded). Some clones in this sample may be carry-over from other donors' samples.

CDR3 residues: CASSFDRFWYEQYF. The CDR3 DNA reads as TGTGCCAGCAGCTTTGACAGGTTTTGGTACGAGCAGTACTTC. V and J are TRBV7-9 and TRBJ2-7; D might be TRBD1 (6 bases). Germline V CDR1 and CDR2: SEHNR, FQNEAQ (reference sequence). Trimming removed 3 bases from V and 4 bases from J, with 13 bases in between. The CDR3 is made up of 14 amino acids.

This clonotype was counted at least ten times. The chain's CDR3 is CSARDISGTDTQYF. CDR3 nucleotide sequence: TGCAGTGCTAGAGACATCAGTGGTACAGATACGCAGTATTTT. V is TRBV20-1 and J is TRBJ2-3; D not certain. Germline lookup yields CDR1 DFQATT and CDR2 SNEGSKA (reference sequence). Trimming cost V 0 bases and J 3 bases, with 10 bases left between them. This CDR3 has 14 amino acids.

This clonotype has a handful of counts. The gene calls are TRBV6-5 and TRBJ2-7, with D maybe TRBD1 (5 bases). V lost 4 bases to trimming and J lost 4 bases, with 11 bases between them. Germline-derived CDR1 and CDR2 are MNHEY and SVGAGI. There are 13 residues in the CDR3. This CDR3 reads CASSFLDRYEQYF. The CDR3 bases are TGTGCCAGCAGTTTCCTAGACAGATACGAGCAGTACTTC.

This chain joins TRBV28 and TRBJ1-5; 7 nucleotides match TRBD1. CDR1 and CDR2 from the germline V gene are MDHEN and SYDVKM. Trimming took 4 bases from V and 1 from J; bases not matched to a gene: 13. This CDR3 has 18 amino acids. CDR3 sequence: CASSSPTGWNRSNQPQHF. CDR3 DNA sequence: TGTGCCAGCAGTTCCCCGACAGGGTGGAATAGGAGCAATCAGCCCCAGCATTTT.

This clonotype was detected ten times or more. The V gene is TRBV7-9, the J gene TRBJ2-7; maybe TRBD2 (6 bases). V lost 5 bases, J lost 3 bases, and 14 bases lay in between. This CDR3 spans 14 amino acids. Looked up from germline, CDR1 is SEHNR and CDR2 is FQNEAQ (reference sequence). The DNA for the CDR3 is TGTGCCAGCAGCCTGGTCGGGACTCTCTACGAGCAGTACTTC. Translating it yields CASSLVGTLYEQYF.

This clonotype occurred many times. The V call is TRBV14, the J call TRBJ2-1; the D is unclear. Germline loops: CDR1 SGHDN, CDR2 FVKESK. The CDR3 sequence is 13 residues long. Trimming took off 0 bases at V and 6 bases at J, with 6 bases between the two ends. CDR3 sequence reads: CASSQERPNEQFF. CDR3 DNA sequence: TGTGCCAGCAGCCAAGAGAGGCCCAATGAGCAGTTCTTC. The full variable domain, rest sourced from reference TRBV14 and TRBJ2-1, is EAGVTQFPSHSVIEKGQTVTLRCDPISGHDNLYWYRRVMGKEIKFLLHFVKESKQDESGMPNNRFLAERTGGTYSTLKVQPAELEDSGVYFCASSQERPNEQFFGPGTRLTVL.

CDR3 DNA: TGTGCCAGCGCTTTGCAGAATCAGCCCCAGCATTTT. It encodes CASALQNQPQHF. The chain recombines TRBV13 with TRBJ1-5; no clear D. Germline assignment: CDR1 PRHDT and CDR2 FYEKMQ (reference sequence). V gave up 8 bases and J gave up 4 bases, with 9 bases separating them. The CDR3 spans 12 residues.

V gene TRBV3-1 combines with J gene TRBJ2-5; D call uncertain. Germline lookup yields CDR1 LGHDT and CDR2 YNNKEL (reference sequence). V was clipped by 1 base and J by 1 base, with 10 bases between them. This CDR3 spans 15 amino acids. The DNA of the CDR3 is TGTGCCAGCAGCCAAGTCCGCGCGGTCCAAGAGACCCAGTACTTC. Its protein product is CASSQVRAVQETQYF.

This clonotype was recorded a few times. With a much larger clone just one base away, this may be a read error. This sequence joins TRBV5-6 and TRBJ2-5; 10 bases map to TRBD2. V trimming: 0 bases; J trimming: 0 bases; junction bases outside the gene matches: 2. The CDR3 is 16 residues long. Germline lookup yields CDR1 SGHDT and CDR2 YYEEEE. The CDR3 coding sequence is TGTGCCAGCAGCTTGGATAGCGGGGGGTACCAAGAGACCCAGTACTTC. Encoded protein: CASSLDSGGYQETQYF.

There are many counts of this clonotype. The J gene is TRBJ2-3, the V gene TRBV12-3 or TRBV12-4; D is possibly TRBD2 (7 bases). The CDR3 totals 15 residues. V was trimmed by 3 bases and J by 4 bases, leaving 14 bases between them. The CDR3 DNA follows: TGTGCCAGCAGTTTTGGAGGGGGGGGGCCAGATACGCAGTATTTT. Residues: CASSFGGGGPDTQYF.

This clonotype was detected a few times. The rearrangement uses TRBV14 and TRBJ1-1, with 8 bases fitting TRBD1. The V segment lost 2 bases and the J segment 10 bases; nucleotides outside the gene matches: 6. This CDR3 contains 13 residues. Per germline, CDR1 SGHDN and CDR2 FVKESK. CDR3 sequence: CASSQQGALGAFF. In DNA form, the CDR3 reads TGTGCCAGCAGCCAACAGGGGGCTTTAGGAGCTTTCTTT.

This rearrangement joins TRBV19 to TRBJ1-1; D not certain. With 8 bases removed from V and 0 bases from J, the gap between germline ends came to 7 bases. Germline lookup yields CDR1 LNHDA and CDR2 SQIVND (reference sequence). The CDR3 contains 12 residues. The CDR3 here is CASRRLNTEAFF. The CDR3 nucleotides are TGTGCCAGTCGCAGGTTGAACACTGAAGCTTTCTTT.

This clonotype was counted many times. The CDR3 nucleotides read TGTGCCAGCAGTTTCGGGAGGATGGTCACCTACAATGAGCAGTTCTTC. Translation: CASSFGRMVTYNEQFF. The J gene is TRBJ2-1, the V gene TRBV28; 7 bases align to TRBD2. CDR1 and CDR2 (germline): MDHEN, SYDVKM. The CDR3 extends over 16 amino acids. V lost 3 bases, J lost 2 bases, and 7 bases stayed unmatched.

This clonotype was detected ten times or more. V is TRBV7-9 and J is TRBJ2-1; 8 bases agree with TRBD2. The trim removed 7 bases at V and 3 bases at J, leaving 11 bases unmatched. The CDR3 is made up of 16 amino acids. Germline values: CDR1 SEHNR, CDR2 FQNEAQ (reference sequence). The chain's CDR3 is CASTSWETSDYNEQFF. The CDR3 coding sequence is TGTGCCAGCACCTCTTGGGAGACTAGCGACTACAATGAGCAGTTCTTC.

This clonotype turned up a few times. This sequence joins TRBV7-3 and TRBJ2-1, with 7 bases that match TRBD1. V was clipped by 0 bases and J by 7 bases; unmatched bases: 6. The CDR3 is 15 residues long. CDR1 and CDR2 from the germline V gene are SGHTA and FQGTGA. The CDR3: CASSLTRQGKNEQFF. The CDR3, as DNA: TGTGCCAGCAGCTTAACGAGACAGGGAAAAAATGAGCAGTTCTTC.

This clonotype was picked up a small number of times. The CDR3 nucleotides read TGTGCCAGCAGCACCGCGCGACAGAACTATGGCTACACCTTC. It is translated as CASSTARQNYGYTF. V gene TRBV3-1 combines with J gene TRBJ1-2, with D maybe TRBD1 (5 bases). From germline, CDR1 is LGHDT and CDR2 YNNKEL (reference sequence). The CDR3 runs 14 residues. V lost 5 bases and J 2 bases, leaving 12 bases between the germline ends.

This clonotype was observed at least ten times. The rearrangement links TRBV7-9 to TRBJ1-5, with D uncertain. V was pared by 2 bases and J by 0 bases, with 8 bases between. This CDR3 contains 15 residues. The germline V gene has CDR1 SEHNR and CDR2 FQNEAQ (reference sequence). The CDR3 region is CASSLTGNSNQPQHF. As DNA, the CDR3 is TGTGCCAGCAGCTTAACCGGGAATAGCAATCAGCCCCAGCATTTT. The variable domain in full, completed from reference TRBV7-9 and TRBJ1-5, reads DTGVSQNPRHKITKRGQNVTFRCDPISEHNRLYWYRQTLGQGPEFLTYFQNEAQLEKSRLLSDRFSAERPKGSFSTLEIQRTEQGDSAMYLCASSLTGNSNQPQHFGDGTRLSIL.

This clonotype was seen ten or more times. The gene calls are TRBV12-3 or TRBV12-4 and TRBJ2-7, with 7 nucleotides matching TRBD1. Germline trimming cut 6 bases from V and 2 bases from J; bases unmatched to any gene: 4. The CDR3 is made up of 13 amino acids. The CDR3 loop is CASRTTGTYEQYF. DNA of the CDR3: TGTGCCAGCAGGACGACAGGGACCTACGAGCAGTACTTC.

This clonotype was counted many times. The rearrangement uses TRBV7-8 and TRBJ2-2; weak D call: TRBD1 (6 bases). Germline V lookup: CDR1 SGHVS, CDR2 FQNEAQ. V lost 7 bases and J lost 1, with 19 bases in between. CDR3 length equals 17 residues. CDR3: CASIVGSRGKNTGELFF. CDR3 sequence (DNA): TGTGCCAGCATCGTGGGCTCCAGGGGAAAGAACACCGGGGAGCTGTTTTTT.

This clonotype showed up many times. This sequence joins TRBV7-8 and TRBJ2-2, with D unclear. The V and J ends lost 2 bases and 1 base respectively, with 8 bases between them. CDR3 length: 15 residues. Germline V gene lookup returns CDR1 SGHVS and CDR2 FQNEAQ. In DNA form, the CDR3 reads TGTGCCAGCAGCTTATTAGCAGTGAACACCGGGGAGCTGTTTTTT. This gives the protein CASSLLAVNTGELFF.

This clonotype was detected ten times or more. This chain uses TRBV19 with TRBJ2-1; 10 bases line up with TRBD1. CDR1 LNHDA and CDR2 SQIVND come from the germline V gene (reference sequence). V gave up 1 base and J gave up 9 bases; unmatched junction bases: 0. CDR3 length: 13 amino acids. The CDR3 is CASSIGDRGEQFF. In DNA, the CDR3 is TGTGCCAGTAGTATAGGGGACAGGGGTGAGCAGTTCTTC.

The genes are TRBV6-1 and TRBJ1-5; 10 bases map to TRBD1. Germline values: CDR1 MNHNS, CDR2 SASEGT. The V segment lost 5 bases and the J segment 3 bases; nucleotides outside the gene matches: 13. The CDR3 spans 18 residues. Written as DNA, the CDR3 is TGTGCCAGCAGTATAAATCTTGGGACAGGGGAGATCAATCAGCCCCAGCATTTT. As protein: CASSINLGTGEINQPQHF.

V usage is TRBV5-1 and J usage is TRBJ2-1; 12 bases are shared with TRBD2. CDR1 and CDR2 (germline): SGHRS, YFSETQ. The CDR3 is 17 amino acids. Trimming at V came to 4 bases and at J to 0 bases, leaving 5 bases not matched to a gene. The CDR3 reads CASSGGLAGSSYNEQFF. The CDR3 DNA reads as TGCGCCAGCAGCGGGGGACTAGCGGGCAGCTCCTACAATGAGCAGTTCTTC.

The V and J genes are TRBV7-9 and TRBJ2-5; TRBD1 agrees at 8 bases. The CDR3 runs 16 residues. After removal of 5 bases from V and 5 bases from J, the junction contained 13 bases not matched to a gene. In germline, CDR1 is SEHNR, CDR2 FQNEAQ (reference sequence). For the CDR3, the DNA is TGTGCCAGCAGCCACCGGGACAGGCGCCCAGGGGAGACCCAGTACTTC. Translated, it gives CASSHRDRRPGETQYF.

This clonotype was recorded a few times. The CDR3 DNA reads TGTGCCAGCAGCCAAGATTTGACACTCGCCACTGAAGCTTTCTTT. Translated, it gives CASSQDLTLATEAFF. The gene calls are TRBV14 and TRBJ1-1; D remains ambiguous. V was pared by 0 bases and J by 4 bases, with 12 bases between. The CDR3 contains 15 residues. Germline-derived CDR1 and CDR2 are SGHDN and FVKESK.

This clonotype was seen only a few times. The genes are TRBV27 and TRBJ2-7, with TRBD2 as a possible D gene (6 bases). The germline V gene encodes CDR1 MNHEY and CDR2 SMNVEV (reference sequence). Trimming removed 2 bases at V and 3 bases at J, with 14 bases between. The CDR3 covers 15 residues. CDR3 in amino acids: CASSLRRDRVYEQYF. CDR3 in DNA: TGTGCCAGCAGTTTACGGAGGGACCGAGTCTACGAGCAGTACTTC.